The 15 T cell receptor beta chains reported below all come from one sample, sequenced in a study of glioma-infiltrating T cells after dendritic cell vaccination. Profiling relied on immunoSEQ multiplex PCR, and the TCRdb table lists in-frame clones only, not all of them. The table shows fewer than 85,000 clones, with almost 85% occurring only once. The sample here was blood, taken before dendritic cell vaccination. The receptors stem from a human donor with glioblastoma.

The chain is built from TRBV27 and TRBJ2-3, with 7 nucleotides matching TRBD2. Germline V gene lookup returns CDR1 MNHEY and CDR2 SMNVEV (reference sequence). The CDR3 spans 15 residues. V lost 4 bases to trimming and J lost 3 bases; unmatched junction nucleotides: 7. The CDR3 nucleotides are TGTGCCAGCAGTTCCCGCGGGGGTTGGACAGATACGCAGTATTTT. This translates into CASSSRGGWTDTQYF.

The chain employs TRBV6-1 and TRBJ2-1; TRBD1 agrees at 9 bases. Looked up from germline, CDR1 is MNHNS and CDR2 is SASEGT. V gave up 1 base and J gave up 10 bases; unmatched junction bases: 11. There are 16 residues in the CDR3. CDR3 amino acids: CASSEVGTGRLREQFF. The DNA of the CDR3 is TGTGCCAGCAGTGAAGTCGGGACAGGGAGGTTGAGGGAGCAGTTCTTC.

The CDR3, as DNA: TGTGCCAGCAGCGTAGGTTTAAGGGGAGGGGACACTGAAGCTTTCTTT. Amino acids: CASSVGLRGGDTEAFF. V and J are TRBV9 and TRBJ1-1, with D perhaps TRBD1 (5 bases). The V end was cut by 0 bases, the J end by 3 bases, with 15 bases between. This CDR3 comprises 16 residues. Per germline, CDR1 SGDLS and CDR2 YYNGEE. The full variable domain, in which reference TRBV9 and TRBJ1-1 provide the parts outside the CDR3, is DSGVTQTPKHLITATGQRVTLRCSPRSGDLSVYWYQQSLDQGLQFLIQYYNGEERAKGNILERFSAQQFPDLHSELNLSSLELGDSALYFCASSVGLRGGDTEAFFGQGTRLTVV.

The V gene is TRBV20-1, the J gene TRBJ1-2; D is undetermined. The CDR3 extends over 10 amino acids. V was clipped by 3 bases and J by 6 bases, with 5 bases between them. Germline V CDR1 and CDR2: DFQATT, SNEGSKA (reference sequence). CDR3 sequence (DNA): TGCAGTGCTAGTGGCAATGGCTACACCTTC. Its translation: CSASGNGYTF.

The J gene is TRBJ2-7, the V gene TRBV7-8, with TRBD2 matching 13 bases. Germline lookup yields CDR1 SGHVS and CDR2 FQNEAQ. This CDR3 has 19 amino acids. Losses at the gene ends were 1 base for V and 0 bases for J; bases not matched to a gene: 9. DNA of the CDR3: TGTGCCAGCAGCTTAGAGGGACTAGCGGGGTCCCGAAGCTCCTACGAGCAGTACGTC. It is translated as CASSLEGLAGSRSSYEQYV.

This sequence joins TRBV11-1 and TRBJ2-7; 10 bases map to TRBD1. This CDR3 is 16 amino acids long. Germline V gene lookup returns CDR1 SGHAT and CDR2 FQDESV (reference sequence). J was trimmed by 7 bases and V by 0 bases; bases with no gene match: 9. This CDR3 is CASSLAAGDRGGEQYV. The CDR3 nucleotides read TGTGCCAGCAGCTTAGCGGCAGGGGACAGGGGAGGTGAGCAGTACGTC.

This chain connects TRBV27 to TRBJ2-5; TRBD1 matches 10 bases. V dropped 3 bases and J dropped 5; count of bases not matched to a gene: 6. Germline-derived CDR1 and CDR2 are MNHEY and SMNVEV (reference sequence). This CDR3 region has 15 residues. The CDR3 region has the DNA TGTGCCAGCAGTTTTTGGAGGACAGGGGGGGAGACCCAGTACTTC. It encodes CASSFWRTGGETQYF.

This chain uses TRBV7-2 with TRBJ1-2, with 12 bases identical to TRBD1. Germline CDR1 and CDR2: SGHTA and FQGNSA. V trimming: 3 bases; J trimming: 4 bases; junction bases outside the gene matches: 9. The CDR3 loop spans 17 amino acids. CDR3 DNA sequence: TGTGCCAGCAGCTTTGGGACAGGGGGCATGGATAGCTATGGCTACACCTTC. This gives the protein CASSFGTGGMDSYGYTF.

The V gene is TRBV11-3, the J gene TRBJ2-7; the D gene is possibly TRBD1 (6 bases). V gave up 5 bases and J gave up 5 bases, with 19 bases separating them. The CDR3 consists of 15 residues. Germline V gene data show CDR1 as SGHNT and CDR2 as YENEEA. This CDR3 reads CASSPGRRGRDEQYF. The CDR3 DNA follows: TGTGCCAGCAGCCCCGGGCGCAGGGGTAGGGACGAGCAGTACTTC.

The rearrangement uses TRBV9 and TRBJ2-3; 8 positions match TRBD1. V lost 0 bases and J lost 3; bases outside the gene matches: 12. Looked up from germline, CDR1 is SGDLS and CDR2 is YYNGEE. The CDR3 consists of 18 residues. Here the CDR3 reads CASSVDPPGQGSTDTQYF. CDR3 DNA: TGTGCCAGCAGCGTAGATCCCCCCGGACAGGGTAGTACAGATACGCAGTATTTT.

The CDR3 spells CASSIRSEQFF. CDR3 in DNA: TGTGCCAGCAGCATACGTAGTGAGCAGTTCTTC. The chain links TRBV7-2 to TRBJ2-1; the D is unclear. CDR3 length equals 11 residues. V was shortened by 5 bases and J by 9 bases, with 8 bases between the two germline ends. Germline V gene data show CDR1 as SGHTA and CDR2 as FQGNSA.

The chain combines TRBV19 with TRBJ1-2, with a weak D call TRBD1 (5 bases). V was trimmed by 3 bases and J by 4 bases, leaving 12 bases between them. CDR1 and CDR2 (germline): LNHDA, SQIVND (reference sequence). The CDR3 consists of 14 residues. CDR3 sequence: CASSISGGGYGYTF. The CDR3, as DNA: TGTGCCAGTAGTATTTCGGGGGGGGGCTATGGCTACACCTTC.

The CDR3 sequence is CASSRNGQGGEKLFF. CDR3 DNA: TGTGCCAGCAGCCGAAACGGACAGGGAGGGGAAAAACTGTTTTTT. The rearrangement uses TRBV11-2 and TRBJ1-4; 8 bases align to TRBD1. Germline values: CDR1 SGHAT, CDR2 FQNNGV. Unmatched junction bases numbered 10, after V lost 5 bases and J lost 8 bases. The CDR3 totals 15 residues.

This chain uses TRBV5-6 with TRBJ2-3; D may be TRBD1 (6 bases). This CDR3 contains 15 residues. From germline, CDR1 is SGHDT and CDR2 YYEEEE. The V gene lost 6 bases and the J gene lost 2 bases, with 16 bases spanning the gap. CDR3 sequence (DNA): TGTGCCAGCACCCGGGCTGGGGGCTACACAGATACGCAGTATTTT. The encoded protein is CASTRAGGYTDTQYF.

The CDR3 loop is CASSEAHRTNYGYTF. The CDR3 DNA is TGTGCCAGCAGTGAAGCTCACAGAACTAACTATGGCTACACCTTC. J is TRBJ1-2 and V is TRBV6-1; unclear D gene. The CDR3 covers 15 residues. Germline V gives CDR1 MNHNS, CDR2 SASEGT. The germline V and J ends were trimmed by 0 bases and 0 bases, with 8 bases remaining between them.